These T cell receptor beta chains were read from a single sample in a study of blood T cell repertoires in COVID-19. Only in-frame clones appear in the TCRdb table, and some are missing; sequencing was by immunoSEQ multiplex PCR. This repertoire shows roughly 250,000 clones, about 85% found once; its top ten account for around 6.9%. Sequencing was done on a sample of peripheral blood. The origin of the receptors is a man in his sixties who had recovered from COVID-19. The CDR3 runs from the conserved cysteine through the conserved F or W. A D gene is named only where the DNA matches it firmly. Clone size appears in some rows only: once, few, many, or a class for an expanded clone.

J gene,D gene,V gene,clone size,CDR3 DNA,CDR3 protein
TRBJ2-7,.,TRBV6-5,.,TGTGCCAGCAGGGGGGCCCGATACGAGCAGTACTTC,CASRGARYEQYF
TRBJ1-6,TRBD1,TRBV6-5,.,TGTGCCAGCAGCCAAAGACAGGGCTATAATTCACCCCTCCACTTT,CASSQRQGYNSPLHF
TRBJ2-2,.,TRBV19,.,TGTGCCAGTAGTATAATTCGTAACACCGGGGAGCTGTTTTTT,CASSIIRNTGELFF
TRBJ2-1,TRBD2,TRBV27,once,TGTGCCAGCAGTTTCTCGGGGGGGGAAAATGAGCAGTTCTTC,CASSFSGGENEQFF
TRBJ1-2,TRBD1,TRBV7-2,.,TGTGCCAGCAGCCCGGGACAGGGCAGGAGCTATGGCTACACCTTC,CASSPGQGRSYGYTF
TRBJ1-4,TRBD1,TRBV6-5,once,TGTGCCAGCAGTCTCCAAACAGGGGAGAATGAAAAACTGTTTTTT,CASSLQTGENEKLFF
TRBJ1-1,TRBD1,TRBV5-1,.,TGCGCCAGCAGCTCTGGACAGGCCAACACTGAAGCTTTCTTT,CASSSGQANTEAFF
TRBJ1-2,TRBD1,TRBV19,.,TGTGCCAGTAGTTACACGGTGACAGGGGCTAACTATGGCTACACCTTC,CASSYTVTGANYGYTF
TRBJ2-3,TRBD2,TRBV30,.,TGTGCCTGGAGTACCGGACTAGCGGGTGGGAATACGCAGTATTTT,CAWSTGLAGGNTQYF
TRBJ1-4,.,TRBV21-1,.,TGTGCCAGCAGCAAAGTCCGCGGGGCCGGTGAAAAACTGTTTTTT,CASSKVRGAGEKLFF
TRBJ1-4,.,TRBV28,.,TGTGCCAGCAGTTTAACGGGGGAAGGTGAAAAACTGTTTTTT,CASSLTGEGEKLFF
TRBJ2-7,.,TRBV7-2,.,TGTGCCAGCAGCTCGGGACTCCGCTACGAGCAGTACTTC,CASSSGLRYEQYF
TRBJ1-6,TRBD1,TRBV18,.,TGTGCCAGCTCACGGGACAGGGAGATCTCACCCCTCCACTTT,CASSRDREISPLHF
TRBJ1-4,.,TRBV5-1,.,TGCGCCAGCAGCCCATTTCGAACAGGGTTGAGTGAAAAACTGTTTTTT,CASSPFRTGLSEKLFF
TRBJ1-2,.,TRBV18,.,TGTGCCAGCTCACCCGCCGATAGGATAGCCTATGGCTACACCTTC,CASSPADRIAYGYTF
TRBJ2-3,.,TRBV11-2,.,TGTGCCAGCAGCTTTTCGGGACTTACTGCAGATACGCAGTATTTT,CASSFSGLTADTQYF
TRBJ2-2,.,TRBV3-1/TRBV3-2,.,TGTGCCAGCAGCCAAGATTGGGGGGGCAGAGGGGAGCTGTTTTTT,CASSQDWGGRGELFF
TRBJ2-5,.,TRBV24-1,.,TGTGCCACCAGTGACTGGACATCTTCGCGGAAGACCCAGTACTTC,CATSDWTSSRKTQYF
TRBJ1-2,.,TRBV30,.,TGTGCCTGGAGTGTACACGGTGGCTCGGGGGGCTACACCTTC,CAWSVHGGSGGYTF
TRBJ2-2,.,TRBV7-6,.,TGTGCCAGCAGTCTAGTGGGAGCGGACCTATTTGAGTCCGGGGAGCTGTTTTTT,CASSLVGADLFESGELFF
TRBJ2-2,.,TRBV5-1,.,TGCGCCAGCGAGAGGACGGAGGGGTACACCGGGGAGCTGTTTTTT,CASERTEGYTGELFF
TRBJ1-2,.,TRBV3-1/TRBV3-2,.,TGTGCCAGCAGCCAGAGAAAGGGGTCCTATGGCTACACCTTC,CASSQRKGSYGYTF